The 32 T cell receptor beta chains reported below all come from one sample, sequenced in a study of T cells in Graves' hyperthyroidism and ophthalmopathy. Researchers amplified the TCR beta CDR3 regions from RNA transcripts. A set of HTBI primers served as the primers for a first-round RT-PCR of the TCR CDR3. TCRdb fed the multiplex PCR reads into MiXCR, producing one record per CDR3 protein. The sample lists 300,000 to 450,000 distinct CDR3 sequences, roughly 14% seen once, with roughly 20% in the top ten. Specimen: blood. The receptors here all came from a man aged 25 to 45 with Graves' hyperthyroidism that later progressed to Graves' ophthalmopathy.

V gene TRBV7-4 combines with J gene TRBJ1-4; no clear D gene. V gave up 4 bases and J gave up 0 bases, with 9 bases separating them. CDR3 length: 15 amino acids. CDR1 SGHVT and CDR2 SQSDAQ come from the germline V gene. The CDR3 spells CASSSWIATNEKLFF. The CDR3 DNA sequence: TGTGCCAGCAGCTCGTGGATTGCAACTAATGAAAAACTGTTTTTT.

Ten or more counts support this clonotype. The rearrangement uses TRBV2 and TRBJ1-1; D is unresolved. Germline CDR1 and CDR2: SNHLY and FYNNEI. The CDR3 sequence is 14 residues long. The V gene lost 6 bases and the J gene lost 4 bases, with 15 bases spanning the gap. In DNA form, the CDR3 reads TGTGCCAGCAGCTTGGACCGATTCCTCACTGAAGCTTTCTTT. This translates into CASSLDRFLTEAFF.

This clonotype appeared many times. V is TRBV3-1 and J is TRBJ1-1, with D perhaps matching TRBD1 (6 bases). CDR1 is LGHDT and CDR2 is YNNKEL in the germline V gene (reference sequence). CDR3 length: 16 residues. Trimming cost V 3 bases and J 0 bases, with 14 bases left between them. The CDR3 spells CASSHVTGNLNTEAFF. CDR3 nucleotide sequence: TGTGCCAGCAGCCATGTAACAGGGAATTTGAACACTGAAGCTTTCTTT.

In its sample, this clonotype was seen a few times. The J gene is TRBJ1-6, the V gene TRBV28, with TRBD1 as a possible D gene (5 bases). V lost 4 bases and J lost 10, with 17 bases in between. There are 15 residues in the CDR3. CDR1 and CDR2 from the germline V gene are MDHEN and SYDVKM. The CDR3 here is CASSSGGADGSPLHF. The CDR3 coding sequence is TGTGCCAGCAGTTCGGGCGGGGCTGATGGATCACCCCTCCACTTT.

V is TRBV12-3 or TRBV12-4 and J is TRBJ1-3; a weak D match, TRBD1 (6 bases). The CDR3 spans 15 residues. V lost 6 bases and J lost 0, with 12 bases in between. Written as DNA, the CDR3 is TGTGCCAGCAGACTCGGACAGCTCTCTGGAAACACCATATATTTT. As protein: CASRLGQLSGNTIYF.

With regard to this clonotype: A much larger clone is a single base away; this may be a read error. In this CDR3 the conserved last residue, phenylalanine or tryptophan, is missing, so a read error is likely. The gene calls are TRBV7-9 and TRBJ1-6; tentatively, D is TRBD1 (5 bases). V was pared by 3 bases and J by 6 bases, with 12 bases between. Germline values: CDR1 SEHNR, CDR2 FQNEAQ (reference sequence). The CDR3 is 15 amino acids. The chain's CDR3 is CASSFSGDTNSPLHC. The CDR3 DNA reads as TGTGCCAGCAGCTTCTCGGGGGATACTAATTCACCCCTCCACTGT.

Details on this clonotype: Mismatch with germline at one junction end may stem from a read error. The J gene is TRBJ1-2, the V gene TRBV18; D gene uncertain. Germline V lookup: CDR1 KGHSH, CDR2 LQKENI. The CDR3 totals 14 residues. The CDR3, as DNA: TGTGCCAGCCCACCGGTGCTCTCGGTCGATGGCTACACCTTC. This sequence encodes CASPPVLSVDGYTF.

This clonotype was observed a few times. V is TRBV2 and J is TRBJ1-6; D perhaps matches TRBD1 (5 bases). The CDR3 is made up of 15 amino acids. The germline gives CDR1 SNHLY, CDR2 FYNNEI. Between the trimmed V and J ends, which lost 0 bases and 8 bases, there was a span of 11 bases. CDR3 sequence reads: CASSEARDRYSPLHF. The DNA for the CDR3 is TGTGCCAGCAGTGAAGCCAGGGACCGGTATTCACCCCTCCACTTT.

This clonotype was counted a few times. This chain connects TRBV13 to TRBJ2-7, with 13 bases identical to TRBD2. With 5 bases clipped from V and 0 bases from J, the junction kept 7 bases outside the gene matches. The length of the CDR3 is 17 residues. Germline-derived CDR1 and CDR2 are PRHDT and FYEKMQ (reference sequence). The CDR3 sequence is CASSKETSGGLSYEQYF. CDR3 nucleotides: TGTGCCAGCAGCAAGGAGACTAGCGGGGGGCTCTCCTACGAGCAGTACTTC.

The chain carries TRBV7-8 and TRBJ2-7, with D unclear. Germline CDR1 SGHVS, CDR2 FQNEAQ. This CDR3 comprises 11 residues. V was trimmed by 4 bases and J by 4 bases, leaving 5 bases between them. CDR3 nucleotide sequence: TGTGCCAGCAGCTACCAGTACGAGCAGTACTTC. It encodes CASSYQYEQYF.

This clonotype was counted many times. CDR3 protein: CASSWTRRGRTQYF. The CDR3 coding sequence is TGCGCCAGCAGCTGGACTAGGAGAGGGCGTACGCAGTATTTT. The chain carries TRBV5-1 and TRBJ2-3, with 7 nucleotides matching TRBD2. Germline assignment: CDR1 SGHRS and CDR2 YFSETQ. The CDR3 runs to 14 residues. J gave up 8 bases and V 3 bases, and 9 bases lay outside the gene matches.

This clonotype was seen at least ten times. The J gene is TRBJ2-3, the V gene TRBV11-2; 9 bases agree with TRBD2. The CDR3 contains 15 residues. V gave up 1 base and J gave up 4 bases; unmatched junction bases: 3. CDR1 and CDR2 from the germline V gene are SGHAT and FQNNGV. CDR3 DNA sequence: TGTGCCAGCAGCTTAGTAGCGGGGGAAGCAGATACGCAGTATTTT. This gives the protein CASSLVAGEADTQYF.

V usage is TRBV5-8 and J usage is TRBJ2-2; possible D gene TRBD2, 6 bases. Deletions cut 6 bases from V and 1 base from J, with 16 bases between. From germline, CDR1 is SGHTS and CDR2 YDEGEE. The CDR3 is 16 amino acids. This chain's CDR3 is CASNNPGLKNTGELFF. In nucleotides, the CDR3 is TGTGCCAGCAACAATCCGGGACTGAAGAACACCGGGGAGCTGTTTTTT. The variable domain in full, with the rest retrieved from reference TRBV5-8 and TRBJ2-2, is EAGVTQSPTHLIKTRGQQATLRCSPISGHTSVYWYQQALGLGLQFLLWYDEGEERNRGNFPPRFSGRQFPNYSSELNVNALELEDSALYLCASNNPGLKNTGELFFGEGSRLTVL.

A word on this clonotype: Being one base from a much bigger clone, this may be a read error. V gene TRBV20-1 combines with J gene TRBJ2-1; TRBD2 matches at 14 bases. This CDR3 has 23 amino acids. V trimming: 1 base; J trimming: 0 bases; junction bases outside the gene matches: 20. Germline CDR1 DFQATT, CDR2 SNEGSKA (reference sequence). The CDR3 sequence: CSARALRVGTSGGRRSSYNEQFF. CDR3 in DNA: TGCAGTGCTAGAGCTCTTAGGGTGGGGACTAGCGGGGGCAGAAGGAGCTCCTACAATGAGCAGTTCTTC.

This clonotype was counted at least ten times. The chain links TRBV3-1 to TRBJ2-1; 8 bases map to TRBD2. CDR1 LGHDT and CDR2 YNNKEL come from the germline V gene (reference sequence). The CDR3 length is 15 residues. V dropped 3 bases and J dropped 1; count of bases not matched to a gene: 2. CDR3 in DNA: TGTGCCAGCAGCCAGGAGCGGGGGTCCTACAATGAGCAGTTCTTC. It is translated as CASSQERGSYNEQFF.

The chain couples TRBV20-1 to TRBJ2-3; weak D call: TRBD1 (5 bases). Germline V lookup: CDR1 DFQATT, CDR2 SNEGSKA (reference sequence). With 3 bases removed from V and 2 bases from J, the gap between germline ends came to 15 bases. The CDR3 runs to 15 residues. The CDR3 sequence: CSASGLLGVTDTQYF. In DNA, the CDR3 is TGCAGTGCTAGTGGATTATTAGGGGTCACAGATACGCAGTATTTT.

This clonotype was picked up a small number of times. The gene calls are TRBV10-2 and TRBJ2-3; no clear D. This CDR3 contains 14 residues. V was cut by 7 bases and J by 6 bases, with 17 bases left in between. CDR1 and CDR2 (germline): WSHSY, SAAADI. The CDR3 region is CASKSPPPRDTQYF. The CDR3 region has the DNA TGCGCCAGCAAAAGTCCTCCCCCGCGGGATACGCAGTATTTT.

Concerning this clonotype: A single base separates this from a much larger clone, so it may be a read error. This chain's CDR3 is CATMPVGGAKNIQYF. The CDR3 nucleotides read TGTGCCACCATGCCAGTCGGGGGGGCCAAAAACATTCAGTACTTC. This chain joins TRBV7-9 and TRBJ2-4, with 7 nucleotides matching TRBD2. V dropped 10 bases and J dropped 1; count of bases not matched to a gene: 10. This CDR3 comprises 15 residues. Looked up from germline, CDR1 is SEHNR and CDR2 is FQNEAQ (reference sequence).

As to this clonotype: This may come from a read error, since a much larger clone is one base off. The chain couples TRBV20-1 to TRBJ2-5, with D unresolved. V was pared by 6 bases and J by 2 bases, with 13 bases between. The CDR3 runs to 13 residues. Germline-derived CDR1 and CDR2 are DFQATT and SNEGSKA (reference sequence). The CDR3 loop is CSASKTQQETQYF. CDR3 DNA: TGCAGTGCCTCCAAGACACAACAAGAGACCCAGTACTTC.

This clonotype appeared many times. The chain has TRBV9 and TRBJ1-6, with D perhaps matching TRBD1 (6 bases). From germline, CDR1 is SGDLS and CDR2 YYNGEE. CDR3 size: 14 residues. V gave up 4 bases and J gave up 7 bases, with 12 bases separating them. The CDR3 coding sequence is TGTGCCAGCAGCTCCCGGGACACCAATTCACCCCTCCACTTT. Its translation: CASSSRDTNSPLHF.

This clonotype was detected ten times or more. The chain recombines TRBV30 with TRBJ2-3; a weak D match, TRBD1 (7 bases). This CDR3 region has 15 residues. Germline V gene sequence: CDR1 GTSNPN, CDR2 SVGIG (reference sequence). With 2 bases removed from V and 3 bases from J, the gap between germline ends came to 15 bases. CDR3 nucleotides: TGTGCCTGGAGTAAAGGACCAGGGGGGACAGATACGCAGTATTTT. Its protein is CAWSKGPGGTDTQYF.

In this sample, this clonotype turned up once. The V call is TRBV20-1, the J call TRBJ1-5; 9 bases map to TRBD1. Germline assignment: CDR1 DFQATT and CDR2 SNEGSKA (reference sequence). The CDR3 is 18 amino acids. The junction had 14 bases not matched to a gene; V was cut back by 3 bases and J by 2 bases. The CDR3 DNA is TGCAGTGCTAGGATTACACCGGGACAGGGTGGGGGCAATCAGCCCCAGCATTTT. It codes for CSARITPGQGGGNQPQHF.

This clonotype was seen a few times. The CDR3 is CASSVDLPGGTQYF. The CDR3 DNA is TGCGCCAGCAGCGTCGATCTCCCGGGGGGGACCCAGTACTTC. This chain connects TRBV4-1 to TRBJ2-5, with 7 bases that match TRBD2. This CDR3 is 14 amino acids long. Trimming cost V 5 bases and J 7 bases; bases outside gene matches: 10. Germline V lookup: CDR1 MGHRA, CDR2 YSYEKL.

The chain links TRBV11-2 to TRBJ1-2; 7 nucleotides match TRBD1. Trimming cost V 5 bases and J 2 bases; bases outside gene matches: 5. The length of the CDR3 is 14 residues. Germline V gene sequence: CDR1 SGHAT, CDR2 FQNNGV. CDR3 sequence (DNA): TGTGCCAGCAGCCTGACAGGGATCAACTATGGCTACACCTTC. Translation: CASSLTGINYGYTF.

The table lists this clonotype with many counts. V usage is TRBV5-1 and J usage is TRBJ2-3; 9 nucleotides agree with TRBD2. Germline-derived CDR1 and CDR2 are SGHRS and YFSETQ. The V gene end was trimmed by 9 bases and the J gene end by 4 bases; junction bases not matched to a gene: 6. The CDR3 contains 13 residues. The CDR3 DNA reads as TGCGCCACCCCTGAGCGGGGGGCAGATACGCAGTATTTT. Translated: CATPERGADTQYF.

Many counts were recorded for this clonotype. The chain links TRBV28 to TRBJ2-7; TRBD1 matches 8 bases. J was trimmed by 7 bases and V by 7 bases; bases with no gene match: 12. Germline CDR1 is MDHEN and CDR2 is SYDVKM. This CDR3 is 14 amino acids long. Here the CDR3 reads CASTYGDRPVEQYF. The CDR3 DNA is TGTGCCAGCACTTATGGGGACAGGCCGGTTGAGCAGTACTTC.

This clonotype appeared many times. This rearrangement joins TRBV2 to TRBJ1-5; D is ambiguous. The CDR3 loop spans 16 amino acids. V was clipped by 2 bases and J by 0 bases, with 11 bases between them. The germline gives CDR1 SNHLY, CDR2 FYNNEI. The DNA for the CDR3 is TGTGCCAGCAGTGAAAGCTGGCAGAATAGCAATCAGCCCCAGCATTTT. Encoded protein: CASSESWQNSNQPQHF.

This clonotype was seen many times. Written as DNA, the CDR3 is TGTGCCACCTTGGACCCTTCGAGGAACACTGAAGCTTTCTTT. Its protein is CATLDPSRNTEAFF. The rearrangement links TRBV27 to TRBJ1-1; no clear D. Germline loops: CDR1 MNHEY, CDR2 SMNVEV (reference sequence). The CDR3 sequence is 14 residues long. Trimming removed 10 bases from V and 1 base from J, with 16 bases in between.

This clonotype showed up many times. The rearrangement joins TRBV19 to TRBJ2-2; D possibly uses TRBD1 or TRBD2 (5 bases each). Trimming cost V 6 bases and J 5 bases, with 10 bases left between them. Germline V CDR1 and CDR2: LNHDA, SQIVND (reference sequence). This CDR3 has 13 amino acids. The CDR3 loop reads CASRGVGTGELFF. In DNA, the CDR3 is TGTGCCAGTAGGGGGGTAGGGACCGGGGAGCTGTTTTTT. Together with reference TRBV19 and TRBJ2-2, the CDR3 gives the full variable domain: DGGITQSPKYLFRKEGQNVTLSCEQNLNHDAMYWYRQDPGQGLRLIYYSQIVNDFQKGDIAEGYSVSREKKESFPLTVTSAQKNPTAFYLCASRGVGTGELFFGEGSRLTVL.

The chain combines TRBV6-2 or TRBV6-3 with TRBJ1-1; D may be TRBD1 (6 bases). Germline V CDR1 and CDR2: MNHEY, SVGEGT. The CDR3 has 15 amino acids. Trimming pared 6 bases from V and 0 bases from J, leaving 14 bases between. The CDR3, as DNA: TGTGCCAGCAGCGGGACATATGATTTGAACACTGAAGCTTTCTTT. Its protein product is CASSGTYDLNTEAFF.

This clonotype was counted many times. The rearrangement uses TRBV28 and TRBJ2-3; 12 bases match TRBD2. CDR1 is MDHEN, CDR2 SYDVKM, per germline. With V trimmed by 4 bases and J by 1 base, 9 bases remained unmatched. This CDR3 spans 18 amino acids. The CDR3 sequence: CASSSPASGGARTDTQYF. The CDR3 DNA reads TGTGCCAGCAGTTCCCCGGCTAGCGGGGGGGCCCGCACAGATACGCAGTATTTT. Filled out from reference TRBV28 and TRBJ2-3, the complete variable domain reads DVKVTQSSRYLVKRTGEKVFLECVQDMDHENMFWYRQDPGLGLRLIYFSYDVKMKEKGDIPEGYSVSREKKERFSLILESASTNQTSMYLCASSSPASGGARTDTQYFGPGTRLTVL.

The rearrangement uses TRBV5-1 and TRBJ2-1, with 9 bases that match TRBD2. CDR1 SGHRS and CDR2 YFSETQ come from the germline V gene. The CDR3 has 16 residues. V lost 0 bases, J lost 3 bases, and 4 bases stayed unmatched. The CDR3 loop is CASSLVTSGFYNEQFF. The DNA of the CDR3 is TGCGCCAGCAGCTTGGTGACTAGCGGTTTCTACAATGAGCAGTTCTTC.